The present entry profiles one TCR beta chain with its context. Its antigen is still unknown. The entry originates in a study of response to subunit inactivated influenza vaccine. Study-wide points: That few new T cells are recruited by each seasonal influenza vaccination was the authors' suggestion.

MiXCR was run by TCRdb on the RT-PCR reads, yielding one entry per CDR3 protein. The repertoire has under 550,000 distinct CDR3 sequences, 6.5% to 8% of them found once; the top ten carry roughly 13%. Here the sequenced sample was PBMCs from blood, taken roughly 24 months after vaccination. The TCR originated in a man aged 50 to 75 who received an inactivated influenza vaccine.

The CDR3 region is CSAPDQVYNEQFF. CDR3 nucleotide sequence: TGCAGTGCACCGGACCAGGTCTACAATGAGCAGTTCTTC. This chain links TRBV20-1 with TRBJ2-1; no clear D. Trimming took off 6 bases at V and 3 bases at J, with 12 bases between the two ends. This CDR3 has 13 amino acids. CDR1 is DFQATT, CDR2 SNEGSKA, per germline (reference sequence).